The 18 T cell receptor beta chains below come from one sample, sequenced in a study of monozygotic twins with inflammatory bowel disease (dated by TCRdb to about 2019). Library creation used 5' RACE. Sequenced on an Illumina HiSeq 2500. TCRdb reprocessed the sequencing reads and holds a single record per CDR3 protein sequence, with no DNA. This sample's table contains roughly 170,000 distinct CDR3 sequences. Of the sample, around 7.2% is held by the ten largest clones. The sample consisted of blood. All receptors derive from a human donor with ulcerative colitis or Crohn's disease, or a healthy co-twin of an affected twin (not recorded which).

This chain links TRBV20-1 with TRBJ2-3; TCRdb picks TRBD2, but there is no DNA to check that call. The CDR3 extends over 17 amino acids. CDR1 is DFQATT and CDR2 is SNEGSKA in the germline V gene (reference sequence). The CDR3 sequence is CSASGLAGDISTDTQYF.

The rearrangement links TRBV6-2 or TRBV6-3 to TRBJ1-5; TCRdb reports TRBD1, a call that lacks DNA to check it against. Germline V gene lookup returns CDR1 MNHEY and CDR2 SVGEGT. This CDR3 contains 15 residues. CDR3: CASSRGGPLNQPQHF.

The chain's CDR3 is CASSSPVSSYNEQFF. The J gene is TRBJ2-1, the V gene TRBV13; TCRdb lists TRBD2, though no DNA is available to test this call. Germline V gene sequence: CDR1 PRHDT, CDR2 FYEKMQ (reference sequence). The CDR3 consists of 15 residues.

The V gene is TRBV5-1, the J gene TRBJ1-1. Germline values: CDR1 SGHRS, CDR2 YFSETQ. This CDR3 has 13 residues. The chain's CDR3 is CASSLDGDTEAFF.

This chain links TRBV21-1 with TRBJ1-2; there is no DNA to check the TCRdb D call of TRBD1. TRBV21-1 is tagged as a pseudogene. The CDR3 extends over 12 amino acids. CDR3 protein: CASRDRRYGYTF.

This sequence joins TRBV5-1 and TRBJ2-2. Germline V gene lookup returns CDR1 SGHRS and CDR2 YFSETQ. The CDR3 length is 17 residues. The CDR3 sequence: CASSLDILTANTGELFF.

J is TRBJ1-2 and V is TRBV20-1; without DNA, the TCRdb call of TRBD1 cannot be checked. This CDR3 region has 16 residues. Germline assignment: CDR1 DFQATT and CDR2 SNEGSKA (reference sequence). CDR3 region: CSARAPRTGSNYGYTF.

This sequence joins TRBV20-1 and TRBJ1-2. This CDR3 contains 12 residues. Looked up from germline, CDR1 is DFQATT and CDR2 is SNEGSKA (reference sequence). CDR3 protein: CSAGVKSDGYTF.

This chain joins TRBV5-1 and TRBJ2-5; without DNA, the TCRdb call of TRBD1 cannot be checked. This CDR3 is built from 12 residues. Germline loops: CDR1 SGHRS, CDR2 YFSETQ. The CDR3 sequence: CASRGQSETQYF.

The chain links TRBV23-1 to TRBJ2-7; TCRdb picks TRBD1, but there is no DNA to check that call. TRBV23-1 is an open reading frame, and its role is uncertain. This CDR3 contains 13 residues. This chain's CDR3 is CASSQLPPGEQYF.

The chain recombines TRBV12-3 or TRBV12-4 with TRBJ2-7; TCRdb indicates TRBD1, and absent DNA this call remains unverified. This CDR3 contains 12 residues. Here the CDR3 reads CASSSLNYEQYF.

The chain combines TRBV5-1 with TRBJ2-1; absent DNA, TCRdb's TRBD1 call cannot be checked. Germline V gene sequence: CDR1 SGHRS, CDR2 YFSETQ. This CDR3 contains 12 residues. CDR3 sequence: CASSLQGDEQFF.

This rearrangement joins TRBV19 to TRBJ1-5; TCRdb gives TRBD1 as the D gene, but with no DNA this cannot be confirmed. CDR1 and CDR2 (germline): LNHDA, SQIVND (reference sequence). This CDR3 contains 17 residues. The chain's CDR3 is CASSRGRQGASNQPQHF.

This sequence joins TRBV20-1 and TRBJ2-2; there is no DNA to check the TCRdb D call of TRBD2. The CDR3 contains 17 residues. Germline values: CDR1 DFQATT, CDR2 SNEGSKA (reference sequence). This chain's CDR3 is CSARESGLSRSTGELFF.

The V and J genes are TRBV29-1 and TRBJ2-7; TCRdb's D call of TRBD2 is untestable without DNA. The germline V gene encodes CDR1 SQVTM and CDR2 ANQGSEA. The CDR3 consists of 14 residues. CDR3 loop: CSVSLAGQEYEQYF.

The V call is TRBV30, the J call TRBJ2-2; TCRdb's D gene call, TRBD1, goes unchecked for lack of DNA. CDR1 is GTSNPN and CDR2 is SVGIG in the germline V gene (reference sequence). The CDR3 sequence is 14 residues long. CDR3 region: CAWRRGALPGELFF.

This rearrangement joins TRBV5-6 to TRBJ1-1. Germline V gene lookup returns CDR1 SGHDT and CDR2 YYEEEE. This CDR3 comprises 15 residues. CDR3 region: CASSLDAGGNTEAFF. Looking up the rest from reference TRBV5-6 and TRBJ1-1 gives the full variable domain: DAGVTQSPTHLIKTRGQQVTLRCSPKSGHDTVSWYQQALGQGPQFIFQYYEEEERQRGNFPDRFSGHQFPNYSSELNVNALLLGDSALYLCASSLDAGGNTEAFFGQGTRLTVV.

This chain links TRBV27 with TRBJ1-1; the D call of TRBD1 rests on TCRdb alone, since no DNA is present to check it. Germline CDR1 and CDR2: MNHEY and SMNVEV (reference sequence). The CDR3 is 14 residues long. The CDR3 loop reads CASSPLRGDTEAFF.